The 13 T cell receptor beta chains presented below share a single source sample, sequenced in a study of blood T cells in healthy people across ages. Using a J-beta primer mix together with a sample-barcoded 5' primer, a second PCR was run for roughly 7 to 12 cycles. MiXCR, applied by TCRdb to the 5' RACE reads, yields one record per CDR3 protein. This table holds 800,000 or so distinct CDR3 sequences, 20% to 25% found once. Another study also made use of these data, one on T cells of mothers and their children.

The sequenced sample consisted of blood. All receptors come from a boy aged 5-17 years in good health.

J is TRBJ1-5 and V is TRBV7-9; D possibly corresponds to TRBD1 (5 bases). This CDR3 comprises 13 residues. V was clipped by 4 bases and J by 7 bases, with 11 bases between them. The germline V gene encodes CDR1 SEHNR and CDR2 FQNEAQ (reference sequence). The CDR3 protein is CASSYLGGQPQHF. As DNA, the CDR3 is TGTGCCAGCAGCTACCTCGGGGGGCAGCCCCAGCATTTT.

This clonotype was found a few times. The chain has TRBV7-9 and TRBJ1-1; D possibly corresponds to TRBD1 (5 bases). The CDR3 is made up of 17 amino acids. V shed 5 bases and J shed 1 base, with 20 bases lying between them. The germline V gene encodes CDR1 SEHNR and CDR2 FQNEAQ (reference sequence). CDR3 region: CASSDTNRGRWNTEAFF. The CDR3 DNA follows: TGTGCCAGCAGCGATACCAACCGGGGACGTTGGAACACTGAAGCTTTCTTT. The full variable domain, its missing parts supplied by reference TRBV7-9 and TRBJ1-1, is DTGVSQNPRHKITKRGQNVTFRCDPISEHNRLYWYRQTLGQGPEFLTYFQNEAQLEKSRLLSDRFSAERPKGSFSTLEIQRTEQGDSAMYLCASSDTNRGRWNTEAFFGQGTRLTVV.

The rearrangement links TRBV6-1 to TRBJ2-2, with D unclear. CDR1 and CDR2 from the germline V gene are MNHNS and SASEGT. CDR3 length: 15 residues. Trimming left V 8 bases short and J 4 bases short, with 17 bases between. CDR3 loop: CASETLKDSTGELFF. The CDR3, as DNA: TGTGCCAGCGAGACCCTCAAAGATAGCACCGGGGAGCTGTTTTTT.

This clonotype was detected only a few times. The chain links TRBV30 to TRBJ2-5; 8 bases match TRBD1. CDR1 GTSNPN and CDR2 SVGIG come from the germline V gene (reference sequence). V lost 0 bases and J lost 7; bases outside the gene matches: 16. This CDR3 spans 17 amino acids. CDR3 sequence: CAWSVLLQIGQGGTQYF. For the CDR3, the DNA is TGTGCCTGGAGTGTACTGCTCCAAATTGGACAGGGAGGGACCCAGTACTTC. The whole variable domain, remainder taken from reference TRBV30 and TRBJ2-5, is SQTIHQWPATLVQPVGSPLSLECTVEGTSNPNLYWYRQAAGRGLQLLFYSVGIGQISSEVPQNLSASRPQDRQFILSSKKLLLSDSGFYLCAWSVLLQIGQGGTQYFGPGTRLLVL.

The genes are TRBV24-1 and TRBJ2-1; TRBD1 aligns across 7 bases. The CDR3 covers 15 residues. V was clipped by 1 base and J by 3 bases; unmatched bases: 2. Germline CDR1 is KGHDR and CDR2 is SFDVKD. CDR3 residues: CATSDFRDSYNEQFF. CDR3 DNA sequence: TGTGCCACCAGTGATTTCCGGGACAGCTACAATGAGCAGTTCTTC.

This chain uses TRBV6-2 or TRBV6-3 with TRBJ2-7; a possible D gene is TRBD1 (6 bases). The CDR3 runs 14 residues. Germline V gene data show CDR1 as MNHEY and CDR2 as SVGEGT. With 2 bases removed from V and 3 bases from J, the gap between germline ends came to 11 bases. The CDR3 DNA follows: TGTGCCAGCAGTTACGATGGGGGCCTCTACGAGCAGTACTTC. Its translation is CASSYDGGLYEQYF.

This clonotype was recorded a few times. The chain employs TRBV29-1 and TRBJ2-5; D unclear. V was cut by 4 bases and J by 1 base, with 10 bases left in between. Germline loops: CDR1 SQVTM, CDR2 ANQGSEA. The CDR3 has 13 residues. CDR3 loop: CSVGKTPQETQYF. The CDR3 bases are TGCAGCGTTGGGAAGACGCCCCAAGAGACCCAGTACTTC.

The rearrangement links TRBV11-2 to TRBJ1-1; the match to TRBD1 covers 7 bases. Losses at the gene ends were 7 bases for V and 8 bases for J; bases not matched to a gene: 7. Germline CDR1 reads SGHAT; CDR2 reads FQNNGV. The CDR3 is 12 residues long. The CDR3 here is CASTIRQGEAFF. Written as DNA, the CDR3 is TGTGCCAGCACCATTCGACAGGGCGAAGCTTTCTTT.

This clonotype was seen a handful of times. The chain's CDR3 is CASSEQGALSQHF. The CDR3 bases are TGTGCCAGCAGTGAACAGGGGGCATTATCCCAGCATTTT. The chain is built from TRBV2 and TRBJ1-5, with 8 bases fitting TRBD1. This CDR3 spans 13 amino acids. Trimming took 2 bases from V and 11 from J; bases not matched to a gene: 5. The V gene's germline CDR1 is SNHLY and CDR2 FYNNEI.

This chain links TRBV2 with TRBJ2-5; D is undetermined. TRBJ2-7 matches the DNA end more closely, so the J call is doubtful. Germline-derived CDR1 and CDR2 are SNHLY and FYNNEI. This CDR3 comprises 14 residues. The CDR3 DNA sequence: TGTGCCAGCAGTGAGATCGCCCCGGATTACGAGCAGTACTTC. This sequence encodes CASSEIAPDYEQYF.

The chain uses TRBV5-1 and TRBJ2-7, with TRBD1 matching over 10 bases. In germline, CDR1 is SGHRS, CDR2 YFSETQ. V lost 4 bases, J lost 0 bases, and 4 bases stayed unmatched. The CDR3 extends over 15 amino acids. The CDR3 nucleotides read TGCGCCAGCAGCAAAGGGACAGGGGACTCCTACGAGCAGTACTTC. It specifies CASSKGTGDSYEQYF.

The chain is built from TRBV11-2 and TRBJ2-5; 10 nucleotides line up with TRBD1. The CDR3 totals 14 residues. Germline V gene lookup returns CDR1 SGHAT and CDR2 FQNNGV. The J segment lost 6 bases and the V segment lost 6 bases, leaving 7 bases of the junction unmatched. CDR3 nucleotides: TGTGCCAGCAGTCGGGACAGGGGCCTGCAGACCCAGTACTTC. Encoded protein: CASSRDRGLQTQYF.

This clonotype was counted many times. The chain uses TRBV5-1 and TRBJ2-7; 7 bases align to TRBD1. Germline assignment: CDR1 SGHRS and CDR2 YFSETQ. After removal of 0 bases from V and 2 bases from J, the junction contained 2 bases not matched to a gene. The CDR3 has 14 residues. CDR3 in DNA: TGCGCCAGCAGCTTGGGACAGGGACCCTACGAGCAGTACTTC. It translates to CASSLGQGPYEQYF. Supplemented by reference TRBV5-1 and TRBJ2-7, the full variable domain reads KAGVTQTPRYLIKTRGQQVTLSCSPISGHRSVSWYQQTPGQGLQFLFEYFSETQRNKGNFPGRFSGRQFSNSRSEMNVSTLELGDSALYLCASSLGQGPYEQYFGPGTRLTVT.